These 17 T cell receptor beta chains were all obtained from the same sample, sequenced in a study of PD-L1 blockade in urothelial cancer. This table comes from immunoSEQ multiplex PCR, and its TCRdb copy is limited to in-frame clones, with some not included. Of under 100,000 clones listed, around 76% were seen once; the top ten hold 8% to 10%. This specimen was PBMCs, taken around atezolizumab (anti-PD-L1) treatment. The receptors were gathered from a man in his 70s with urothelial cancer.

The chain joins TRBV6-6 to TRBJ2-1; 8 nucleotides match TRBD1. In germline, CDR1 is MNHNY, CDR2 SVGAGI (reference sequence). The CDR3 spans 13 residues. V gave up 4 bases and J gave up 8 bases; unmatched junction bases: 4. The CDR3 DNA reads as TGTGCCAGCAGTTTTGACAGGGGCTATGAGCAGTTCTTC. Protein product: CASSFDRGYEQFF.

V gene TRBV7-3 combines with J gene TRBJ2-5, with no clear D. V lost 2 bases and J lost 0, with 10 bases in between. The CDR3 consists of 15 residues. Germline V CDR1 and CDR2: SGHTA, FQGTGA. Here the CDR3 DNA reads TGTGCCAGCAGCTTAGGCGGCACCTACCAAGAGACCCAGTACTTC. It yields the protein CASSLGGTYQETQYF.

The rearrangement links TRBV5-1 to TRBJ2-7, with TRBD2 identical over 12 bases. The germline V gene has CDR1 SGHRS and CDR2 YFSETQ. The CDR3 has 15 amino acids. The J segment lost 4 bases and the V segment lost 3 bases, leaving 5 bases of the junction unmatched. The CDR3 spells CASSSTSGSGYEQYF. DNA for the CDR3: TGCGCCAGCAGCTCGACTAGCGGGAGCGGGTACGAGCAGTACTTC.

V usage is TRBV5-1 and J usage is TRBJ2-1; TRBD2 aligns across 8 bases. V lost 4 bases and J lost 4; bases outside the gene matches: 10. The CDR3 is made up of 16 amino acids. Per germline, CDR1 SGHRS and CDR2 YFSETQ. In nucleotides, the CDR3 is TGCGCCAGCAGCCTAACCGGGACTAGAGGGTACAATGAGCAGTTCTTC. Translated: CASSLTGTRGYNEQFF.

The chain couples TRBV2 to TRBJ1-2; D ambiguous. Germline values: CDR1 SNHLY, CDR2 FYNNEI. Trimming took off 0 bases at V and 4 bases at J, with 3 bases between the two ends. The length of the CDR3 is 12 residues. The CDR3 region is CASSEASYGYTF. CDR3 nucleotide sequence: TGTGCCAGCAGTGAAGCCAGCTATGGCTACACCTTC. The full variable domain, its missing parts supplied by reference TRBV2 and TRBJ1-2, is EPEVTQTPSHQVTQMGQEVILRCVPISNHLYFYWYRQILGQKVEFLVSFYNNEISEKSEIFDDQFSVERPDGSNFTLKIRSTKLEDSAMYFCASSEASYGYTFGSGTRLTVV.

This rearrangement joins TRBV5-1 to TRBJ1-1; 10 bases are a match to TRBD1. Unmatched junction bases numbered 4, after V lost 5 bases and J lost 3 bases. The CDR3 has 14 residues. Germline loops: CDR1 SGHRS, CDR2 YFSETQ. The CDR3 sequence is CASSVDRGHTEAFF. CDR3 DNA: TGCGCCAGCAGTGTTGACAGGGGGCACACTGAAGCTTTCTTT.

V gene TRBV19 combines with J gene TRBJ1-3; D not certain. The germline V and J ends were trimmed by 3 bases and 0 bases, with 12 bases remaining between them. The CDR3 runs 16 residues. Germline values: CDR1 LNHDA, CDR2 SQIVND (reference sequence). In DNA, the CDR3 is TGTGCCAGTAGTATTAGGGAGCAGAGCTCTGGAAACACCATATATTTT. Its translation is CASSIREQSSGNTIYF.

This clone was recorded only once. The chain combines TRBV27 with TRBJ2-3, with D perhaps TRBD1 (6 bases). Between the trimmed V and J ends, which lost 1 base and 2 bases, there was a span of 10 bases. Germline V gene sequence: CDR1 MNHEY, CDR2 SMNVEV (reference sequence). CDR3 length: 15 amino acids. In nucleotides, the CDR3 is TGTGCCAGCAGTTTATTGTACAGGGACACAGATACGCAGTATTTT. Residues: CASSLLYRDTDTQYF.

The chain couples TRBV5-1 to TRBJ2-7; the D gene is possibly TRBD2 (6 bases). Trimming took off 4 bases at V and 3 bases at J, with 14 bases between the two ends. Looked up from germline, CDR1 is SGHRS and CDR2 is YFSETQ. This CDR3 has 14 residues. The CDR3 loop is CASSLGTSHYEQYF. The CDR3 bases are TGCGCCAGCAGCCTCGGGACTTCTCACTACGAGCAGTACTTC.

The rearrangement uses TRBV18 and TRBJ1-1, with D hard to call. Deletions cut 3 bases from V and 0 bases from J, with 8 bases between. CDR1 is KGHSH and CDR2 is LQKENI in the germline V gene. The CDR3 spans 14 residues. This CDR3 reads CASSPVSVNTEAFF. For the CDR3, the DNA is TGTGCCAGCTCACCCGTATCCGTGAACACTGAAGCTTTCTTT. The variable domain in full, with the rest retrieved from reference TRBV18 and TRBJ1-1, is NAGVMQNPRHLVRRRGQEARLRCSPMKGHSHVYWYRQLPEEGLKFMVYLQKENIIDESGMPKERFSAEFPKEGPSILRIQQVVRGDSAAYFCASSPVSVNTEAFFGQGTRLTVV.

This clone showed up just once. CDR3 in amino acids: CASSRDRDTYEQYF. CDR3 bases: TGTGCCAGCAGCCGGGACAGGGACACCTACGAGCAGTACTTC. This rearrangement joins TRBV5-4 to TRBJ2-7, with 9 bases fitting TRBD1. J was trimmed by 2 bases and V by 4 bases; bases with no gene match: 4. There are 14 residues in the CDR3. CDR1 SGHNT and CDR2 YYREEE come from the germline V gene (reference sequence).

The chain couples TRBV7-9 to TRBJ2-7; 8 positions match TRBD2. This CDR3 is 14 amino acids long. V was clipped by 7 bases and J by 2 bases; unmatched bases: 7. In germline, CDR1 is SEHNR, CDR2 FQNEAQ (reference sequence). CDR3 loop: CASTSGGEAYEQYF. The CDR3 region has the DNA TGTGCCAGCACCTCGGGAGGGGAGGCCTACGAGCAGTACTTC.

CDR3 loop: CASSLVQGPPYEQYF. CDR3 sequence (DNA): TGTGCCAGCAGTTTAGTTCAGGGCCCTCCCTACGAGCAGTACTTC. V and J are TRBV27 and TRBJ2-7; tentative D call: TRBD1 (5 bases). The CDR3 loop spans 15 amino acids. Trimming took 2 bases from V and 2 from J, leaving 13 bases between them. CDR1 and CDR2 (germline): MNHEY, SMNVEV (reference sequence).

The chain has TRBV25-1 and TRBJ2-2; the D is unclear. The V end was cut by 3 bases, the J end by 5 bases, with 13 bases between. Per the germline V gene, CDR1 is MGHDK and CDR2 is SYGVNS. There are 15 residues in the CDR3. DNA of the CDR3: TGTGCCAGCAGTGACCTGAAGCGAGAGACCGGGGAGCTGTTTTTT. As protein: CASSDLKRETGELFF.

The chain joins TRBV19 to TRBJ2-7, with a possible D match to TRBD2 (6 bases). The germline V gene encodes CDR1 LNHDA and CDR2 SQIVND (reference sequence). Between the trimmed V and J ends, which lost 3 bases and 2 bases, there was a span of 14 bases. CDR3 length: 15 residues. In DNA form, the CDR3 reads TGTGCCAGTAGTATTGTCGCAGGAGGGGCCTACGAGCAGTACTTC. This encodes CASSIVAGGAYEQYF. The variable domain in full, completed from reference TRBV19 and TRBJ2-7, reads DGGITQSPKYLFRKEGQNVTLSCEQNLNHDAMYWYRQDPGQGLRLIYYSQIVNDFQKGDIAEGYSVSREKKESFPLTVTSAQKNPTAFYLCASSIVAGGAYEQYFGPGTRLTVT.

The chain carries TRBV10-2 and TRBJ1-1; a possible D gene is TRBD1 (6 bases). The CDR3 has 12 residues. Trimming shortened V by 4 bases and J by 7 bases, and 10 bases separated the two germline ends. In germline, CDR1 is WSHSY, CDR2 SAAADI. Written as DNA, the CDR3 is TGCGCCAGCAGTGGGGGGGGCGGTGAAGCTTTCTTT. Protein: CASSGGGGEAFF.

The V and J genes are TRBV7-2 and TRBJ2-3; a weak D match, TRBD2 (5 bases). V lost 0 bases and J lost 3, with 10 bases in between. This CDR3 spans 15 amino acids. The germline CDR1 and CDR2 sequences are SGHTA and FQGNSA. Here the CDR3 DNA reads TGTGCCAGCAGCTTAGCGGGAGTTCGGACAGATACGCAGTATTTT. The encoded protein is CASSLAGVRTDTQYF.